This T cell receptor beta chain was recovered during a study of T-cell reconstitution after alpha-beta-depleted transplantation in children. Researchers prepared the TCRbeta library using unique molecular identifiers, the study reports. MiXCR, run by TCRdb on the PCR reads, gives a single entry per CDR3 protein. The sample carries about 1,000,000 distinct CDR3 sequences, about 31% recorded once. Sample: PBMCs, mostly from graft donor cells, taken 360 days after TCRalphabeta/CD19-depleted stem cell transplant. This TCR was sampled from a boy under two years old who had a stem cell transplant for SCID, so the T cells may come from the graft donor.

The CDR3 protein is CASSSRWTSGAYEQYF. In nucleotides, the CDR3 is TGTGCCAGCAGTTCCCGATGGACTAGCGGGGCCTACGAGCAGTACTTC. The chain links TRBV27 to TRBJ2-7, with 12 bases fitting TRBD2. CDR1 and CDR2 from the germline V gene are MNHEY and SMNVEV (reference sequence). The CDR3 consists of 16 residues. Trimming at V came to 4 bases and at J to 2 bases, leaving 6 bases not matched to a gene.